This passage covers 26 T cell receptor beta chains from one sample sequenced in a study of CD8 T cells in ankylosing spondylitis (dated by TCRdb to about 2017). Libraries were prepared through 5' RACE. The sample was run on an Illumina HiSeq 2500. TCRdb reran the public reads through fastp at Q25 and MiXCR, keeping productive beta chains. Duplicate CDR3 protein sequences are folded into a single record with the most common DNA and genes. Counted in this sample were about 250,000 distinct CDR3 sequences; 15% to 20% of them appeared once. Together, the top ten hold over 25% of the sample. Sequences were obtained from blood, either unsorted or a sorted T cell fraction (not recorded which). These receptors all come from a male donor with ankylosing spondylitis or in good health (not recorded which).

The chain carries TRBV7-2 and TRBJ2-2, with 10 bases lining up with TRBD2. Germline CDR1 is SGHTA and CDR2 is FQGNSA. The CDR3 is 22 amino acids. Trimming took 2 bases from V and 10 from J; bases not matched to a gene: 28. CDR3 nucleotides: TGTGCCAGCAGCTTACTACCGGCAGGAACCAGGACTAGCGGACCCATCAGTGCGGAGCTGTTTTTT. Protein sequence: CASSLLPAGTRTSGPISAELFF. Supplemented by reference TRBV7-2 and TRBJ2-2, the full variable domain reads GAGVSQSPSNKVTEKGKDVELRCDPISGHTALYWYRQSLGQGLEFLIYFQGNSAPDKSGLPSDRFSAERTGGSVSTLTIQRTQQEDSAVYLCASSLLPAGTRTSGPISAELFFGEGSRLTVL.

About this clonotype: One end of the junction fails to match germline, which may point to a read error. The CDR3 loop is CASSEALRGRGLSGDEQFF. CDR3 in DNA: TGCGCCAGCAGTGAAGCGCTTCGGGGACGAGGGCTCTCCGGGGATGAGCAGTTCTTC. V gene TRBV2 combines with J gene TRBJ2-1; perhaps D is TRBD1 or TRBD2 (5 bases each). This CDR3 is built from 19 residues. CDR1 is SNHLY, CDR2 FYNNEI, per germline.

The chain is built from TRBV9 and TRBJ2-7, with 7 bases fitting TRBD1. Trimming at V came to 1 base and at J to 5 bases, leaving 3 bases not matched to a gene. The germline V gene encodes CDR1 SGDLS and CDR2 YYNGEE. The CDR3 spans 13 residues. DNA of the CDR3: TGTGCCAGCAGCGTAACAGGGGCCCACGAGCAGTACTTC. This sequence encodes CASSVTGAHEQYF.

This clonotype was picked up a small number of times. The genes are TRBV6-5 and TRBJ2-5; D gene unclear. V lost 0 bases to trimming and J lost 1 base, with 6 bases between them. CDR1 is MNHEY, CDR2 SVGAGI, per germline. There are 14 residues in the CDR3. The CDR3 DNA reads as TGTGCCAGCAGTTACTCGAGCACCCAAGAGACCCAGTACTTC. The encoded protein is CASSYSSTQETQYF.

This clonotype has a count of ten or more. V usage is TRBV29-1 and J usage is TRBJ2-3, with D unresolved. The germline V gene encodes CDR1 SQVTM and CDR2 ANQGSEA. The CDR3 is 14 amino acids. Trimming took 3 bases from V and 1 from J, leaving 11 bases between them. CDR3 DNA sequence: TGCAGCGTTGATGTAGGGATCCGCACAGATACGCAGTATTTT. Protein: CSVDVGIRTDTQYF.

This clonotype came up many times. This rearrangement joins TRBV27 to TRBJ2-1; tentatively, D is TRBD2 (5 bases). V was shortened by 6 bases and J by 6 bases, with 15 bases between the two germline ends. The germline V gene has CDR1 MNHEY and CDR2 SMNVEV (reference sequence). This CDR3 is built from 14 residues. The CDR3 coding sequence is TGTGCCAGCAGGATCGCTGGGGAGCTCAATGAGCAGTTCTTC. This sequence encodes CASRIAGELNEQFF.

The V gene is TRBV15, the J gene TRBJ2-7; possibly TRBD1 for D (5 bases). The V end lost 5 bases, the J end lost 3 bases, and 17 bases lay between the germline ends. This CDR3 region has 15 residues. Germline CDR1 reads LNHNV; CDR2 reads YYDKDF (reference sequence). The DNA of the CDR3 is TGTGCCACCAGCGACCCAGGGTCCCTAAACTACGAGCAGTACTTC. Residues: CATSDPGSLNYEQYF.

This clonotype was seen more than once but under ten times. The chain joins TRBV29-1 to TRBJ2-1; 8 bases agree with TRBD2. The CDR3 contains 14 residues. Germline V CDR1 and CDR2: SQVTM, ANQGSEA. The trim removed 7 bases at V and 0 bases at J, leaving 5 bases unmatched. In nucleotides, the CDR3 is TGCAGCGCGTATACTAGCGGCTCCTACAATGAGCAGTTCTTC. Translating gives CSAYTSGSYNEQFF.

The chain carries TRBV5-1 and TRBJ1-1; 8 positions match TRBD1. Germline V gene sequence: CDR1 SGHRS, CDR2 YFSETQ. CDR3 length: 16 amino acids. V dropped 0 bases and J dropped 4; count of bases not matched to a gene: 8. CDR3 sequence reads: CASSLGQGYSGTEAFF. The CDR3 coding sequence is TGCGCCAGCAGCTTGGGACAGGGGTACAGTGGCACTGAAGCTTTCTTT. The variable domain in full, with the rest retrieved from reference TRBV5-1 and TRBJ1-1, is KAGVTQTPRYLIKTRGQQVTLSCSPISGHRSVSWYQQTPGQGLQFLFEYFSETQRNKGNFPGRFSGRQFSNSRSEMNVSTLELGDSALYLCASSLGQGYSGTEAFFGQGTRLTVV.

This clonotype was observed once. The chain employs TRBV12-3 or TRBV12-4 and TRBJ2-1, with TRBD1 identical over 7 bases. The CDR3 spans 17 residues. After removal of 7 bases from V and 4 bases from J, the junction contained 16 bases not matched to a gene. The CDR3 is CASILSYRDSKYNEQFF. CDR3 DNA: TGTGCCAGCATTCTTTCTTACCGGGACAGCAAATACAATGAGCAGTTCTTC.

This clonotype was seen ten or more times. The V and J genes are TRBV5-1 and TRBJ2-5; D not resolved. Trimming stripped 4 bases from V and 5 bases from J, with 15 bases between. The CDR3 is 14 residues long. Germline CDR1 is SGHRS and CDR2 is YFSETQ. As DNA, the CDR3 is TGCGCCAGCAGCGACCCCAACAGTGAGGAGACCCAGTACTTC. Translating it yields CASSDPNSEETQYF.

The genes are TRBV10-3 and TRBJ2-7; D possibly corresponds to TRBD1 (6 bases). V lost 11 bases and J lost 5, with 19 bases in between. Per germline, CDR1 ENHRY and CDR2 SYGVKD. CDR3 length equals 13 residues. The CDR3 coding sequence is TGTGCCGCGAAACCCGAAGGGGGTGACGAGCAGTACTTC. Translation: CAAKPEGGDEQYF.

This clonotype occurred a few times. The CDR3 sequence: CASSQEWGNTGELFF. CDR3 nucleotides: TGTGCCAGCAGCCAAGAGTGGGGCAACACCGGGGAGCTGTTTTTT. The chain couples TRBV14 to TRBJ2-2, with D possibly being TRBD1 (5 bases). Germline V gene data show CDR1 as SGHDN and CDR2 as FVKESK. There are 15 residues in the CDR3. V was shortened by 0 bases and J by 2 bases, with 7 bases between the two germline ends.

In this sample, this clonotype turned up a few times. The rearrangement joins TRBV5-6 to TRBJ2-7, with TRBD1 matching 8 bases. Germline V gene data show CDR1 as SGHDT and CDR2 as YYEEEE. The CDR3 is made up of 15 amino acids. V lost 3 bases, J lost 1 base, and 6 bases stayed unmatched. The CDR3 region is CASSWTRDRSYEQYF. DNA of the CDR3: TGTGCCAGCAGCTGGACGAGGGACAGGTCCTACGAGCAGTACTTC.

The table lists this clonotype with a few counts. The chain is built from TRBV27 and TRBJ2-7; no clear D. Trimming left V 1 base short and J 1 base short, with 5 bases between. Germline CDR1 is MNHEY and CDR2 is SMNVEV (reference sequence). This CDR3 is built from 13 residues. DNA for the CDR3: TGTGCCAGCAGTTTATGGGGTTCCTACGAGCAGTACTTC. Amino acids: CASSLWGSYEQYF.

This chain connects TRBV29-1 to TRBJ2-5; TRBD1 is a possible D gene (6 bases). The CDR3 sequence is 15 residues long. V lost 4 bases and J 2 bases, leaving 17 bases between the germline ends. From germline, CDR1 is SQVTM and CDR2 ANQGSEA. CDR3: CSVVLAGRGQETQYF. CDR3 sequence (DNA): TGCAGCGTTGTCCTGGCCGGCAGGGGACAAGAGACCCAGTACTTC.

This clonotype was counted only a few times. As DNA, the CDR3 is TGCGCCAGCAGCGACGGGACTAGCGGCCGCTACGAGCAGTACTTC. Its translation is CASSDGTSGRYEQYF. The chain joins TRBV5-1 to TRBJ2-7; 11 nucleotides align to TRBD2. The CDR3 spans 15 residues. Trimming took 4 bases from V and 3 from J; bases not matched to a gene: 6. CDR1 is SGHRS and CDR2 is YFSETQ in the germline V gene.

This clonotype was counted between two and nine times. The chain couples TRBV7-9 to TRBJ2-1, with D maybe TRBD2 (5 bases). The CDR3 totals 12 residues. V was clipped by 5 bases and J by 7 bases, with 9 bases between them. The germline V gene has CDR1 SEHNR and CDR2 FQNEAQ (reference sequence). CDR3 nucleotide sequence: TGTGCCAGCAGCGAAAGGGAGAATGAGCAGTTCTTC. Its translation is CASSERENEQFF.

This clonotype has ten or more counts. The CDR3 nucleotides are TGCGCCAGCAGCCAATGGGCAGGGGCAGATACGCAGTATTTT. Translation: CASSQWAGADTQYF. This sequence joins TRBV4-1 and TRBJ2-3; TRBD1 might be the D (6 bases). Per germline, CDR1 MGHRA and CDR2 YSYEKL. With 2 bases removed from V and 4 bases from J, the gap between germline ends came to 10 bases. The CDR3 length is 14 residues.

The rearrangement joins TRBV4-1 to TRBJ2-7; D assignment may be TRBD1 or TRBD2 (5 bases each). CDR3 size: 13 residues. CDR1 MGHRA and CDR2 YSYEKL come from the germline V gene. V was clipped by 3 bases and J by 3 bases, with 9 bases between them. This chain's CDR3 is CASSQGRDYEQYF. The DNA of the CDR3 is TGCGCCAGCAGCCAGGGACGGGACTACGAGCAGTACTTC.

By frequency in the sample, this clonotype is medium-sized. At one of its ends the junction is not consistent with the germline gene, which may arise from a read error. The CDR3 bases are TGTGCCAGCAGTTTATGGCGGGAGGGAACCCAATTC. Its translation is CASSLWREGTQF. This chain joins TRBV28 and TRBJ2-1; 9 positions match TRBD2. This CDR3 has 12 residues. Germline V gene lookup returns CDR1 MDHEN and CDR2 SYDVKM. Variable domain in full (rest from reference TRBV28 and TRBJ2-1): DVKVTQSSRYLVKRTGEKVFLECVQDMDHENMFWYRQDPGLGLRLIYFSYDVKMKEKGDIPEGYSVSREKKERFSLILESASTNQTSMYLCASSLWREGTQFGPGTRLTVL.

V usage is TRBV12-3 or TRBV12-4 and J usage is TRBJ2-7, with TRBD2 identical over 8 bases. The CDR3 loop spans 14 amino acids. Unmatched junction bases numbered 8, after V lost 6 bases and J lost 4 bases. The CDR3 here is CASSRSGSFYEQYF. The CDR3 region has the DNA TGTGCCAGCAGCAGAAGCGGGAGTTTTTACGAGCAGTACTTC.

This clonotype was picked up a small number of times. The chain uses TRBV29-1 and TRBJ1-2; TRBD1 matches 7 bases. Germline V gene lookup returns CDR1 SQVTM and CDR2 ANQGSEA. This CDR3 is 14 amino acids long. With V trimmed by 4 bases and J by 4 bases, 9 bases remained unmatched. The CDR3 DNA is TGCAGCGTTGTCAGCCCCGACAGGGTCTATGGCTACACCTTC. Encoded protein: CSVVSPDRVYGYTF.

This clonotype was detected a few times. The CDR3 DNA sequence: TGCAGCGTTGACGAGGGCACTGGGGCCAACGTCCTGACTTTC. This sequence encodes CSVDEGTGANVLTF. This chain links TRBV29-1 with TRBJ2-6; D possibly corresponds to TRBD2 (5 bases). From germline, CDR1 is SQVTM and CDR2 ANQGSEA. Trimming stripped 3 bases from V and 2 bases from J, with 8 bases between. The CDR3 contains 14 residues.

This clonotype was observed many times. The rearrangement joins TRBV29-1 to TRBJ2-7, with TRBD1 matching over 7 bases. V gave up 4 bases and J gave up 0 bases; unmatched junction bases: 6. The CDR3 sequence is 14 residues long. The germline V gene has CDR1 SQVTM and CDR2 ANQGSEA. CDR3 residues: CSVVGQGVSYEQYF. The CDR3 DNA sequence: TGCAGCGTTGTAGGGCAGGGGGTCTCCTACGAGCAGTACTTC.

This clonotype was recorded at least ten times. V usage is TRBV27 and J usage is TRBJ2-7, with D tentatively TRBD1 (6 bases). Per the germline V gene, CDR1 is MNHEY and CDR2 is SMNVEV (reference sequence). Trimming cost V 4 bases and J 3 bases, with 10 bases left between them. This CDR3 comprises 13 residues. DNA for the CDR3: TGTGCCAGCAGTTCCCCGGACAGCTACGAGCAGTACTTC. Translated: CASSSPDSYEQYF.